Listed here is a single T cell receptor (beta chain). This entry belongs to a study of blood T cell repertoires in COVID-19. Study-level information: The analysed material was cDNA or gDNA that came from T cells, B-cell-depleted T cells, or PBMCs.

Profiling relied on immunoSEQ multiplex PCR, and the TCRdb table lists in-frame clones only, not all of them. The data hold 150,000 to 200,000 clones, with around 92% observed a single time. The V gene's germline CDR1 is SGHRS and CDR2 YFSETQ. This CDR3 contains 15 residues. V lost 0 bases, J lost 7 bases, and 5 bases stayed unmatched. Followed over time, Seattle patients had been enrolled while infection was active. The receptor was isolated from a man aged 25 to 45 with COVID-19, enrolled during active disease. Material for sequencing was peripheral blood. V and J are TRBV5-1 and TRBJ1-4, with TRBD1 matching 8 bases. The CDR3 DNA follows: TGCGCCAGCAGCTTGGCGAGGACAGGGCCTGAAAAACTGTTTTTT. Encoded protein: CASSLARTGPEKLFF.